The 19 T cell receptor beta chains below were found in one sample sequenced in a study of T-cell reconstitution after alpha-beta-depleted transplantation in children. Unique molecular identifiers were incorporated into the prepared TCRbeta library. TCRdb reprocessed the PCR reads via MiXCR and lists one record per CDR3 protein. The sample gives around 200,000 distinct CDR3 sequences, around 6.8% of which show up once; 3% is in the top ten. The sample here was PBMCs from the stem cell graft donor, taken from the stem cell graft. The receptors originated from a human donor who donated a stem cell graft to a child with Wiskott-Aldrich syndrome.

This clonotype was seen a handful of times. The CDR3 DNA reads as TGTGCCAGCAGTTTTGTCGGCGGGCCTGAAGCTTTCTTT. The encoded protein is CASSFVGGPEAFF. The chain is built from TRBV27 and TRBJ1-1; the D is unclear. Trimming cost V 3 bases and J 6 bases, with 11 bases left between them. Germline CDR1 reads MNHEY; CDR2 reads SMNVEV (reference sequence). CDR3 length: 13 amino acids.

This clonotype was counted at least ten times. This chain connects TRBV24-1 to TRBJ2-2, with D perhaps TRBD2 (6 bases). Germline CDR1 and CDR2: KGHDR and SFDVKD. V lost 4 bases and J lost 8, with 16 bases in between. The CDR3 loop spans 15 amino acids. The CDR3 region is CATSDPGLLGGELFF. The CDR3 region has the DNA TGTGCCACCAGTGACCCGGGACTCCTTGGGGGGGAGCTGTTTTTT.

This clonotype was seen at least ten times. The chain carries TRBV6-5 and TRBJ1-5, with a tentative D call TRBD1 (5 bases). The length of the CDR3 is 15 residues. Looked up from germline, CDR1 is MNHEY and CDR2 is SVGAGI. Trimming pared 0 bases from V and 5 bases from J, leaving 11 bases between. Here the CDR3 DNA reads TGTGCCAGCAGTTACTCCGCCAGGGTGGATCAGCCCCAGCATTTT. It yields the protein CASSYSARVDQPQHF.

This clonotype was detected many times. The chain uses TRBV30 and TRBJ2-1, with 13 bases that match TRBD2. The germline V gene has CDR1 GTSNPN and CDR2 SVGIG (reference sequence). V gave up 5 bases and J gave up 1 base; unmatched junction bases: 17. CDR3 length: 20 residues. The CDR3: CAWLKNRLAGGTQSYNEQFF. For the CDR3, the DNA is TGTGCCTGGCTAAAAAATCGACTAGCGGGGGGTACTCAATCCTACAATGAGCAGTTCTTC. Using reference TRBV30 and TRBJ2-1 for the parts outside the CDR3, the full variable domain is SQTIHQWPATLVQPVGSPLSLECTVEGTSNPNLYWYRQAAGRGLQLLFYSVGIGQISSEVPQNLSASRPQDRQFILSSKKLLLSDSGFYLCAWLKNRLAGGTQSYNEQFFGPGTRLTVL.

This clonotype showed up many times. This sequence joins TRBV12-3 or TRBV12-4 and TRBJ2-7; 9 bases line up with TRBD1. The V and J ends lost 6 bases and 4 bases, in that order; junction bases with no gene match: 7. This CDR3 is 14 amino acids long. The CDR3 loop is CASRNRGRGYEQYF. The CDR3 nucleotides read TGTGCCAGCAGGAACAGGGGGCGAGGATACGAGCAGTACTTC.

The sample holds many counts of this clonotype. V gene TRBV5-1 combines with J gene TRBJ2-2; 7 bases match TRBD2. CDR3 length equals 15 residues. The J segment lost 4 bases and the V segment lost 3 bases, leaving 6 bases of the junction unmatched. Germline V gene lookup returns CDR1 SGHRS and CDR2 YFSETQ. CDR3 sequence reads: CASSWGLSGTGELFF. The CDR3 DNA reads TGCGCCAGCAGCTGGGGACTAAGTGGCACCGGGGAGCTGTTTTTT.

This clonotype appeared a few times. The chain employs TRBV2 and TRBJ1-3; D is undetermined. The CDR3 is made up of 14 amino acids. Germline values: CDR1 SNHLY, CDR2 FYNNEI. V was shortened by 5 bases and J by 3 bases, with 11 bases between the two germline ends. CDR3 protein: CASSPSAVGNTIYF. The CDR3 coding sequence is TGTGCCAGCAGTCCTTCCGCTGTTGGAAACACCATATATTTT.

The chain employs TRBV12-3 or TRBV12-4 and TRBJ1-2, with D hard to call. Between the trimmed V and J ends, which lost 3 bases and 1 base, there was a span of 18 bases. The CDR3 contains 17 residues. CDR3: CASSFGGWLTFNYGYTF. CDR3 nucleotides: TGTGCCAGCAGTTTCGGCGGTTGGCTTACTTTTAACTATGGCTACACCTTC.

The chain links TRBV18 to TRBJ2-3; 8 bases are a match to TRBD2. J lost 5 bases, V lost 2 bases, and 6 bases had no gene match. CDR3 size: 15 residues. CDR1 and CDR2 (germline): KGHSH, LQKENI. The CDR3 nucleotides are TGTGCCAGCTCACCAATGACGGGGGGGCTAGATACGCAGTATTTT. Translating gives CASSPMTGGLDTQYF.

Ten or more counts support this clonotype. This chain connects TRBV28 to TRBJ2-7; possibly TRBD1 or TRBD2 for D (5 bases each). From germline, CDR1 is MDHEN and CDR2 SYDVKM. V was trimmed by 7 bases and J by 5 bases, leaving 15 bases between them. The CDR3 sequence is 13 residues long. In DNA, the CDR3 is TGTGCCAGCACGCCGTCCGGGACCAACGAGCAGTACTTC. This translates into CASTPSGTNEQYF. The whole variable domain, remainder taken from reference TRBV28 and TRBJ2-7, is DVKVTQSSRYLVKRTGEKVFLECVQDMDHENMFWYRQDPGLGLRLIYFSYDVKMKEKGDIPEGYSVSREKKERFSLILESASTNQTSMYLCASTPSGTNEQYFGPGTRLTVT.

This clonotype has ten or more counts. The V and J genes are TRBV10-2 and TRBJ2-3; 10 bases agree with TRBD1. Looked up from germline, CDR1 is WSHSY and CDR2 is SAAADI. CDR3 size: 13 residues. V lost 8 bases and J lost 4; bases outside the gene matches: 3. The CDR3 DNA sequence: TGCGCCAGCGGGACAGGGGTAGCAGATACGCAGTATTTT. Translated, it gives CASGTGVADTQYF.

As concerns this clonotype: A much more abundant neighbour one base away suggests this may be a read error. V gene TRBV3-1 combines with J gene TRBJ2-2, with D uncertain. This CDR3 is 18 amino acids long. Per germline, CDR1 LGHDT and CDR2 YNNKEL (reference sequence). The V gene lost 4 bases and the J gene lost 3 bases, with 21 bases spanning the gap. CDR3 in amino acids: CASSRAPGLSEDTGELFF. For the CDR3, the DNA is TGTGCCAGCAGCCGGGCCCCGGGCCTATCTGAGGACACCGGGGAGCTGTTTTTT. Complete variable domain (other parts from reference TRBV3-1 and TRBJ2-2): DTAVSQTPKYLVTQMGNDKSIKCEQNLGHDTMYWYKQDSKKFLKIMFSYNNKELIINETVPNRFSPKSPDKAHLNLHINSLELGDSAVYFCASSRAPGLSEDTGELFFGEGSRLTVL.

At least ten counts were recorded for this clonotype. This rearrangement joins TRBV5-1 to TRBJ2-1; possibly TRBD1 for D (6 bases). Per germline, CDR1 SGHRS and CDR2 YFSETQ. CDR3 length: 16 amino acids. V was shortened by 3 bases and J by 0 bases, with 13 bases between the two germline ends. The CDR3 coding sequence is TGCGCCAGCAGCTATCAGGGGACCAGCTCCTACAATGAGCAGTTCTTC. Translating gives CASSYQGTSSYNEQFF.

The V gene is TRBV6-5, the J gene TRBJ1-1; D unclear. Trimming removed 2 bases from V and 1 base from J, with 11 bases in between. From germline, CDR1 is MNHEY and CDR2 SVGAGI. This CDR3 is 15 amino acids long. The DNA of the CDR3 is TGTGCCAGCAGTTACGTAGGCACAGCGAACACTGAAGCTTTCTTT. As protein: CASSYVGTANTEAFF.

The chain employs TRBV7-9 and TRBJ1-1; D ambiguous. Germline V gene data show CDR1 as SEHNR and CDR2 as FQNEAQ (reference sequence). This CDR3 contains 12 residues. Trimming took 7 bases from V and 8 from J, leaving 14 bases between them. CDR3 loop: CASTPGRREAFF. DNA of the CDR3: TGTGCCAGCACCCCGGGAAGGAGAGAAGCTTTCTTT.

This clonotype was detected many times. The chain links TRBV5-4 to TRBJ1-1; D not resolved. CDR1 and CDR2 from the germline V gene are SGHNT and YYREEE (reference sequence). The CDR3 spans 15 residues. Trimming shortened V by 4 bases and J by 6 bases, and 19 bases separated the two germline ends. CDR3 nucleotides: TGTGCCAGCAGCAACGGCCCCCTTTGGCGTGCTGAAGCTTTCTTT. Encoded protein: CASSNGPLWRAEAFF.

This clonotype was picked up a small number of times. The V gene is TRBV30, the J gene TRBJ1-1; D is unclear. This CDR3 spans 12 amino acids. The germline V gene encodes CDR1 GTSNPN and CDR2 SVGIG (reference sequence). The V gene lost 5 bases and the J gene lost 3 bases, with 10 bases spanning the gap. The CDR3, as DNA: TGTGCCTGGCAGGCGTCGGACACTGAAGCTTTCTTT. Translation: CAWQASDTEAFF.

This clonotype was observed at least ten times. The CDR3 loop is CASSALGLAGNNEQFF. As DNA, the CDR3 is TGTGCCAGCAGCGCCTTAGGACTAGCGGGTAACAATGAGCAGTTCTTC. V and J are TRBV9 and TRBJ2-1, with 11 bases lining up with TRBD2. V shed 3 bases, J shed 5 bases, and the junction held 7 bases outside the gene matches. The CDR3 sequence is 16 residues long. Germline loops: CDR1 SGDLS, CDR2 YYNGEE. The variable domain in full, completed from reference TRBV9 and TRBJ2-1, reads DSGVTQTPKHLITATGQRVTLRCSPRSGDLSVYWYQQSLDQGLQFLIQYYNGEERAKGNILERFSAQQFPDLHSELNLSSLELGDSALYFCASSALGLAGNNEQFFGPGTRLTVL.

This clonotype was picked up many times. The chain carries TRBV4-2 and TRBJ2-1; 8 positions agree with TRBD2. V dropped 0 bases and J dropped 5; count of bases not matched to a gene: 6. Germline-derived CDR1 and CDR2 are LGHNA and YNFKEQ. CDR3 size: 16 residues. This chain's CDR3 is CASSQDLRGDDNEQFF. The CDR3 coding sequence is TGTGCCAGCAGCCAAGATCTGCGGGGGGACGACAATGAGCAGTTCTTC.